This T cell receptor (beta chain) emerged from a study of blood T cell repertoires in COVID-19. As for the study in general: Samples came from the United States, Italy and Spain, spanning acute and convalescent COVID-19.

Between the trimmed V and J ends, which lost 1 base and 5 bases, there was a span of 13 bases. There are 15 residues in the CDR3. CDR1 and CDR2 (germline): SGHAT, FQNNGV. Authors' data handling: From reference gene primer amplification, estimates of nucleated cell counts were derived. Method: immunoSEQ multiplex PCR; TCRdb's copy keeps in-frame clones and lacks some. That table is the source of V, J and clone size, and D and trimming were worked out from the DNA. This sample has around 100,000 clones; about 82% occur once, and the top ten carry under 15%. The sample comprised peripheral blood. This receptor was taken from a middle-aged man with active or convalescent COVID-19. This chain links TRBV11-2 with TRBJ2-3; the D gene is possibly TRBD2 (6 bases). CDR3 region: CASSLGAMEGDTQYF. CDR3 DNA: TGTGCCAGCAGCTTAGGTGCGATGGAGGGAGATACGCAGTATTTT.